The 26 T cell receptor beta chains in this list originate from one sample, sequenced in a study of T cell responses to AZD1222 COVID-19 vaccine. Using immunoSEQ multiplex PCR, the repertoire was profiled, and TCRdb retains in-frame clones only, with some absent. Of more than 60,000 clones in the sample, roughly 84% were seen once. The material sequenced was peripheral blood, taken 28 days after the second AZD1222 dose. The receptors originated from an adult who received the AZD1222 COVID-19 vaccine.

In its sample, this clone was seen once. The J gene is TRBJ1-5, the V gene TRBV12-2; TRBD1, as called in the table, went unchecked against the DNA. TRBV12-2 is labeled a pseudogene. This CDR3 contains 15 residues. The DNA for the CDR3 is TGTGCAAGTCGCTTAGGGGCAGAAGAGTATCAGCCCCAGCATTTT. Protein product: CASRLGAEEYQPQHF.

This chain uses TRBV7-2 with TRBJ2-3; D is possibly TRBD2 (6 bases). Trimming pared 5 bases from V and 2 bases from J, leaving 14 bases between. The germline V gene encodes CDR1 SGHTA and CDR2 FQGNSA. The CDR3 loop spans 15 amino acids. CDR3 sequence reads: CASSKTRGDTDTQYF. CDR3 DNA sequence: TGTGCCAGCAGCAAGACTAGAGGGGACACAGATACGCAGTATTTT.

This chain connects TRBV5-1 to TRBJ1-1; D perhaps matches TRBD1 (5 bases). The V and J ends lost 3 bases and 7 bases respectively, with 16 bases between them. CDR1 is SGHRS and CDR2 is YFSETQ in the germline V gene. The CDR3 contains 14 residues. CDR3 sequence reads: CASSSFAGGDEAFF. CDR3 sequence (DNA): TGCGCCAGCAGCTCCTTCGCGGGGGGTGATGAAGCTTTCTTT.

The chain has TRBV7-2 and TRBJ2-1; D not resolved. The germline V gene encodes CDR1 SGHTA and CDR2 FQGNSA. This CDR3 comprises 14 residues. Trimming cost V 4 bases and J 6 bases, with 13 bases left between them. In DNA form, the CDR3 reads TGTGCCAGCAGCTCTCCTGGCCGGACCAATGAGCAGTTCTTC. Amino acids: CASSSPGRTNEQFF.

CDR3 DNA: TGTGCCAGCAGCCACGTGTCTCTTCAAGAGACCCAGTACTTC. Amino acids: CASSHVSLQETQYF. The chain couples TRBV3-1 (or the pseudogene TRBV3-2) to TRBJ2-5, with D hard to call. V lost 3 bases and J 2 bases, leaving 10 bases between the germline ends. There are 14 residues in the CDR3. Germline CDR1 LGHDT, CDR2 YNNKEL (reference sequence).

The V gene is TRBV30, the J gene TRBJ1-5, with D maybe TRBD1 (6 bases). The CDR3 runs 14 residues. In germline, CDR1 is GTSNPN, CDR2 SVGIG (reference sequence). V dropped 3 bases and J dropped 1 base, with 10 bases sitting between them. The CDR3 nucleotides read TGTGCCTGGAGGAAGGGGGGGAGCAATCAGCCCCAGCATTTT. Translated, it gives CAWRKGGSNQPQHF.

The chain is built from TRBV10-2 and TRBJ1-2, with D possibly TRBD1 on 6 matching bases. The CDR3 loop spans 14 amino acids. CDR1 and CDR2 (germline): WSHSY, SAAADI. V was cut by 4 bases and J by 6 bases, with 15 bases left in between. The CDR3 DNA sequence: TGCGCCAGCAGTGGAGACAGGTTTCGCCATGGCTACACCTTC. Translating it yields CASSGDRFRHGYTF.

The chain is built from TRBV7-2 and TRBJ1-3, with unresolved D. V was cut by 5 bases and J by 4 bases, with 9 bases left in between. Germline lookup yields CDR1 SGHTA and CDR2 FQGNSA. CDR3 size: 13 residues. The CDR3 sequence: CASSGRVGNTIYF. CDR3 nucleotides: TGTGCCAGCAGCGGCCGGGTCGGAAACACCATATATTTT. The full variable domain, with the rest looked up from reference TRBV7-2 and TRBJ1-3, is GAGVSQSPSNKVTEKGKDVELRCDPISGHTALYWYRQSLGQGLEFLIYFQGNSAPDKSGLPSDRFSAERTGGSVSTLTIQRTQQEDSAVYLCASSGRVGNTIYFGEGSWLTVV.

The chain is built from TRBV24-1 and TRBJ1-1; TRBD1 matches 9 bases. Germline values: CDR1 KGHDR, CDR2 SFDVKD. After removal of 5 bases from V and 4 bases from J, the junction contained 4 bases not matched to a gene. The CDR3 spans 14 residues. As DNA, the CDR3 is TGTGCCACCAGTGCAACAGGGGGCCTCACTGAAGCTTTCTTT. Encoded protein: CATSATGGLTEAFF.

The rearrangement joins TRBV19 to TRBJ1-2; no clear D gene. The germline CDR1 and CDR2 sequences are LNHDA and SQIVND (reference sequence). The CDR3 has 14 amino acids. Trimming removed 2 bases at V and 1 base at J, with 8 bases between. The CDR3 reads CASSIRRSNYGYTF. CDR3 sequence (DNA): TGTGCCAGTAGTATACGTCGCAGTAACTATGGCTACACCTTC.

To note about this clone: The DNA is omitted, as the CDR3 cannot be located on it reliably, and the CDR3 follows TCRdb's listing. The V and J genes are TRBV5-1 and TRBJ1-6. The V gene's germline CDR1 is SGHRS and CDR2 YFSETQ. Both ends counted, the CDR3 spans 17 residues. The CDR3 protein is CASSFGPGNSYNSPLHF.

J is TRBJ1-1 and V is TRBV3-1 (or the pseudogene TRBV3-2), with 11 bases aligning to TRBD1. The CDR3 spans 14 residues. J gave up 4 bases and V 7 bases, and 5 bases lay outside the gene matches. The V gene's germline CDR1 is LGHDT and CDR2 YNNKEL (reference sequence). The DNA for the CDR3 is TGTGCCAGCACGGGGACAGGGGGGAGCACTGAAGCTTTCTTT. Its protein is CASTGTGGSTEAFF.

Note on this clone: The sample holds other DNA sequences that translate to the same CDR3. V and J are TRBV6-5 and TRBJ1-2; 7 positions agree with TRBD1. CDR1 MNHEY and CDR2 SVGAGI come from the germline V gene. The CDR3 is 13 amino acids. J gave up 3 bases and V 2 bases, and 0 bases lay outside the gene matches. As DNA, the CDR3 is TGTGCCAGCAGTTACGACAGGGACTATGGCTACACCTTC. This translates into CASSYDRDYGYTF.

Comment on this clone: Other DNA sequences in the sample encode the same CDR3. The chain combines TRBV18 with TRBJ2-5; no clear D gene. V shed 3 bases and J shed 2 bases, with 4 bases lying between them. Looked up from germline, CDR1 is KGHSH and CDR2 is LQKENI. There are 12 residues in the CDR3. The CDR3 region is CASSPIQETQYF. CDR3 nucleotide sequence: TGTGCCAGCTCACCCATTCAAGAGACCCAGTACTTC. Full variable domain (missing parts from reference TRBV18 and TRBJ2-5): NAGVMQNPRHLVRRRGQEARLRCSPMKGHSHVYWYRQLPEEGLKFMVYLQKENIIDESGMPKERFSAEFPKEGPSILRIQQVVRGDSAAYFCASSPIQETQYFGPGTRLLVL.

This clone showed up just a few times. This chain links TRBV5-4 with TRBJ1-1; D is undetermined. Trimming took off 0 bases at V and 3 bases at J, with 9 bases between the two ends. From germline, CDR1 is SGHNT and CDR2 YYREEE (reference sequence). The CDR3 is 14 residues long. CDR3 bases: TGTGCCAGCAGCTTGGTTGGAGCCCACACTGAAGCTTTCTTT. It encodes CASSLVGAHTEAFF.

The CDR3 nucleotides are TGCGCCAGCAGCCAAGATCGGGTCGGGCCCCAGCATTTT. Its protein product is CASSQDRVGPQHF. The chain is built from TRBV4-3 and TRBJ1-5; the D is unclear. V was shortened by 0 bases and J by 9 bases, with 9 bases between the two germline ends. This CDR3 contains 13 residues. CDR1 and CDR2 (germline): LGHNA, YSLEER.

The chain employs TRBV5-1 and TRBJ2-7, with 9 nucleotides matching TRBD1. CDR1 is SGHRS, CDR2 YFSETQ, per germline. This CDR3 spans 15 amino acids. J was trimmed by 0 bases and V by 7 bases; bases with no gene match: 8. DNA for the CDR3: TGCGCCAGCCGCAAAGGACAGGGGACCTCCTACGAGCAGTACTTC. Its translation: CASRKGQGTSYEQYF.

The genes are TRBV7-2 and TRBJ2-5; D is uncertain. The germline V gene encodes CDR1 SGHTA and CDR2 FQGNSA. V lost 5 bases, J lost 2 bases, and 9 bases lay in between. This CDR3 has 13 amino acids. CDR3 sequence (DNA): TGTGCCAGCAGCGCCCGGTCGCAAGAGACCCAGTACTTC. Encoded protein: CASSARSQETQYF.

V and J are TRBV12-5 and TRBJ1-2; no definite D call. This CDR3 is built from 13 residues. Per the germline V gene, CDR1 is LGHNT and CDR2 is FRNRAP. V was pared by 1 base and J by 4 bases, with 7 bases between. Here the CDR3 reads CASGLGRAYGYTF. The CDR3 DNA follows: TGTGCTAGTGGTTTGGGACGGGCCTATGGCTACACCTTC.

V gene TRBV28 combines with J gene TRBJ1-5; D not resolved. The CDR3 extends over 19 amino acids. CDR1 is MDHEN and CDR2 is SYDVKM in the germline V gene. Trimming shortened V by 4 bases and J by 3 bases, and 25 bases separated the two germline ends. CDR3 amino acids: CASSSHRRVGSASNQPQHF. The CDR3 nucleotides read TGTGCCAGCAGTTCCCACCGTCGAGTTGGTTCAGCCTCCAATCAGCCCCAGCATTTT.

The chain uses TRBV6-2 or TRBV6-3 and TRBJ2-7, with D possibly TRBD1 on 5 matching bases. The CDR3 is 13 residues long. Trimming removed 4 bases from V and 3 bases from J, with 10 bases in between. CDR1 is MNHEY and CDR2 is SVGEGT in the germline V gene. CDR3 sequence: CASSFQGLYEQYF. The CDR3 DNA reads TGTGCCAGCAGTTTTCAGGGCCTCTACGAGCAGTACTTC.

This chain connects TRBV2 to TRBJ2-2; D call uncertain. This CDR3 region has 13 residues. V dropped 6 bases and J dropped 0 bases, with 5 bases sitting between them. The germline CDR1 and CDR2 sequences are SNHLY and FYNNEI. The CDR3 nucleotides read TGTGCCAGCAGGGTCTCGAACACCGGGGAGCTGTTTTTT. It codes for CASRVSNTGELFF.

The chain combines TRBV12-3 or TRBV12-4 with TRBJ1-1, with D uncertain. Trimming cost V 3 bases and J 4 bases, with 9 bases left between them. The CDR3 spans 13 residues. The CDR3 region has the DNA TGTGCCAGCAGTTTGAGAGGGAGCACTGAAGCTTTCTTT. This encodes CASSLRGSTEAFF.

V usage is TRBV7-9 and J usage is TRBJ1-1, with D hard to call. With 2 bases removed from V and 4 bases from J, the gap between germline ends came to 8 bases. Per the germline V gene, CDR1 is SEHNR and CDR2 is FQNEAQ (reference sequence). There are 13 residues in the CDR3. The CDR3 is CASSLLVGTEAFF. In nucleotides, the CDR3 is TGTGCCAGCAGCTTATTAGTGGGCACTGAAGCTTTCTTT.

The chain carries TRBV5-8 and TRBJ2-7, with 9 positions matching TRBD1. The ends lost 5 bases at V and 7 bases at J; junction bases unmatched: 13. The CDR3 loop spans 15 amino acids. Germline V CDR1 and CDR2: SGHTS, YDEGEE. Here the CDR3 reads CASRPRIGQGREQYF. DNA of the CDR3: TGTGCCAGCAGGCCGAGAATCGGACAGGGGAGGGAGCAGTACTTC.

The V call is TRBV7-9, the J call TRBJ2-5; 10 nucleotides align to TRBD2. Germline V gene lookup returns CDR1 SEHNR and CDR2 FQNEAQ (reference sequence). The junction had 3 bases not matched to a gene; V was cut back by 8 bases and J by 3 bases. The CDR3 is made up of 13 amino acids. This chain's CDR3 is CASRLAGEETQYF. The CDR3 DNA reads as TGTGCCAGCCGGCTAGCGGGGGAAGAGACCCAGTACTTC.